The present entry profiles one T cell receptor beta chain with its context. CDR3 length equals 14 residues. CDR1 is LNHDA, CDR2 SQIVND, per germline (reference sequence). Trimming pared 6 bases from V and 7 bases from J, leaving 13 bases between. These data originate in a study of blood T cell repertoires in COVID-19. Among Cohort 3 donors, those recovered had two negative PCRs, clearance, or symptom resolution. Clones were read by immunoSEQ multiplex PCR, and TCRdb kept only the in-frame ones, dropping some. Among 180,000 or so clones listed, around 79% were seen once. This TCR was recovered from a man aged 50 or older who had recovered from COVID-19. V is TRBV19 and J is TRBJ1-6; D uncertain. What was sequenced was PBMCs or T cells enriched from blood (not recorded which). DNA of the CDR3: TGTGCCAGTAGGCCCCCGGAGGGAAATTCACCCCTCCACTTT. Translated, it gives CASRPPEGNSPLHF.